This T cell receptor beta chain was sequenced for a study of blood T cell repertoires in COVID-19. Study in general: Samples taken during acute and convalescent COVID-19 were collected in the United States, Italy and Spain.

Germline CDR1 SGDLS, CDR2 YYNGEE. The CDR3 sequence is 17 residues long. Germline trimming cut 2 bases from V and 3 bases from J; bases unmatched to any gene: 11. This clone came up once. Those enrolled in Seattle joined during active infection and were followed longitudinally afterward. As originally analysed: Nucleated cell number was recorded as an estimate derived from reference gene primer amplification. TCRdb's table, derived via immunoSEQ multiplex PCR, lists solely in-frame clones and lacks some. The V and J calls and the clone size are those of that table, but D and trimming were determined from the DNA. The sample yields roughly 500,000 clones, approximately 89% seen once.

Sequenced input: peripheral blood. The receptor comes from a man in his late teens or twenties with COVID-19, enrolled during active disease. The V call is TRBV9, the J call TRBJ2-3; TRBD2 matches 8 bases. DNA of the CDR3: TGTGCCAGCAGCGTGAGCGGGAGTGGTCGGGGGACAGATACGCAGTATTTT. It encodes CASSVSGSGRGTDTQYF.